This T cell receptor beta chain was captured in a study of lymphopenia after photon versus proton radiotherapy. The study's findings and limits: Photon-treated patients lost naive T cells and TCR diversity; proton-treated stayed stable. Larger post-nadir TCR diversity loss correlated inversely with survival in deceased patients. After lymphocyte nadir, photon-treated repertoires showed oligoclonal expansion, especially CD8+ Temra.

The protocol was immunoSEQ multiplex PCR, while the TCRdb copy is restricted to in-frame clones and leaves out a portion. The repertoire holds some 25,000 clones, with roughly four fifths as singletons. This clone was observed a handful of times. The target antigen is unknown. This TCR came from a woman aged 45-65 years with pancreatic cancer. The sample in question was peripheral blood, obtained from a patient treated with photon-based radiotherapy.

CDR3 nucleotides: TGTGCCAGTAGTATAGACGGGGGGAACACTGAAGCTTTCTTT. Its translation is CASSIDGGNTEAFF. The chain employs TRBV19 and TRBJ1-1; tentative D call: TRBD1 (5 bases). V was clipped by 0 bases and J by 1 base, with 6 bases between them. CDR3 length: 14 amino acids. Germline CDR1 LNHDA, CDR2 SQIVND (reference sequence).